This T cell receptor beta chain was sequenced during a study of cytomegalovirus exposure and HLA in healthy donors. Overall study: From some 190 million T cells, an earlier analysis saw approximately 110 million unique TCR beta sequences.

The study ran its PCR with 60 Vbeta and 13 Jbeta primers. Method: immunoSEQ multiplex PCR; TCRdb's copy keeps in-frame clones and lacks some. The sample shows under 90,000 clones, over 80% of them seen only once. Germline V CDR1 and CDR2: SGHTA, FQGNSA. The CDR3 spans 13 residues. V dropped 1 base and J dropped 2 bases, with 5 bases sitting between them. This chain joins TRBV7-2 and TRBJ2-5, with D unclear. The sequencing sample was made of PBMCs. This TCR was recovered from a man aged 18 to 29 in good health and CMV-seronegative. This CDR3 is CASSLVRQETQYF. DNA of the CDR3: TGTGCCAGCAGCTTAGTGAGGCAAGAGACCCAGTACTTC. The full variable domain, in which reference TRBV7-2 and TRBJ2-5 provide the parts outside the CDR3, is GAGVSQSPSNKVTEKGKDVELRCDPISGHTALYWYRQSLGQGLEFLIYFQGNSAPDKSGLPSDRFSAERTGGSVSTLTIQRTQQEDSAVYLCASSLVRQETQYFGPGTRLLVL.